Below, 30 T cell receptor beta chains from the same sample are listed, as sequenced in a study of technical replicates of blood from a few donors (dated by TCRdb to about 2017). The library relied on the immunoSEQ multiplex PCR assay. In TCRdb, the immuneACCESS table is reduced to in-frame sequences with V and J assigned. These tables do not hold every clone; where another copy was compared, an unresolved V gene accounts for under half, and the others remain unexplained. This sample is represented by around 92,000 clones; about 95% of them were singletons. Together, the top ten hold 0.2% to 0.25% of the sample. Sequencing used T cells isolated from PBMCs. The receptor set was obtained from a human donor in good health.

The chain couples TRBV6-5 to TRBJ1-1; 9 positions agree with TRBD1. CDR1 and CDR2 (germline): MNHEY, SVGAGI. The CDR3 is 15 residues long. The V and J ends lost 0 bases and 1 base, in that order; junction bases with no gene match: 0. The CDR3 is CASSYSDRGNTEAFF. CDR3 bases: TGTGCCAGCAGTTACTCGGACAGGGGGAACACTGAAGCTTTCTTT.

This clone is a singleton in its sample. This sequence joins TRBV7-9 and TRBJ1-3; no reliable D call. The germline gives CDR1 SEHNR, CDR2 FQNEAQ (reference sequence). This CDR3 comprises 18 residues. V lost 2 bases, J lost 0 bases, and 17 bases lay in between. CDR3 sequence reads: CASSLSPFASHSGNTIYF. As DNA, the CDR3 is TGTGCCAGCAGCTTAAGCCCCTTCGCCTCCCACTCTGGAAACACCATATATTTT. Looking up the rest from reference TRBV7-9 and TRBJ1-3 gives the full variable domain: DTGVSQNPRHKITKRGQNVTFRCDPISEHNRLYWYRQTLGQGPEFLTYFQNEAQLEKSRLLSDRFSAERPKGSFSTLEIQRTEQGDSAMYLCASSLSPFASHSGNTIYFGEGSWLTVV.

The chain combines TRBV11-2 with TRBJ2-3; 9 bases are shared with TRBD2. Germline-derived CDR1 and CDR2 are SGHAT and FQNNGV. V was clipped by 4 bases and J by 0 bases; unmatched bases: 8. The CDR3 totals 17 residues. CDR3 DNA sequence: TGTGCCAGCAGCTCGACTAGGCTAGCGGGAAGCACAGATACGCAGTATTTT. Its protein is CASSSTRLAGSTDTQYF.

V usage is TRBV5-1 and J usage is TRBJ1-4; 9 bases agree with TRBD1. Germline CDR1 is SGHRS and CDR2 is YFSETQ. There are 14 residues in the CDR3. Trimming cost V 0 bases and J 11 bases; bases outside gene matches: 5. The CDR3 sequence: CASSLGTGALKLFF. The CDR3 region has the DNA TGCGCCAGCAGCTTGGGGACAGGGGCCCTTAAACTGTTTTTT. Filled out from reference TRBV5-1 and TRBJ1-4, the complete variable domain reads KAGVTQTPRYLIKTRGQQVTLSCSPISGHRSVSWYQQTPGQGLQFLFEYFSETQRNKGNFPGRFSGRQFSNSRSEMNVSTLELGDSALYLCASSLGTGALKLFFGSGTQLSVL.

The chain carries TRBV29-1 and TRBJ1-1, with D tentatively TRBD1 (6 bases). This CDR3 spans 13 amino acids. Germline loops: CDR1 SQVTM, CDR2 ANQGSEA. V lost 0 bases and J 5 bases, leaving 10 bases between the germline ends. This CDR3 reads CSVEDRGGTEAFF. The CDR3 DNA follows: TGCAGCGTTGAAGACAGGGGAGGGACTGAAGCTTTCTTT.

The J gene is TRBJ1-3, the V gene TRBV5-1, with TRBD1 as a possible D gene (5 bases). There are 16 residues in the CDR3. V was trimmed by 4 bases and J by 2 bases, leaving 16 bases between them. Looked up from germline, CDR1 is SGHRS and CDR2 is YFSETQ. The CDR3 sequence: CASSRDSPLAGNTIYF. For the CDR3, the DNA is TGCGCCAGCAGCCGCGACAGCCCTTTAGCTGGAAACACCATATATTTT. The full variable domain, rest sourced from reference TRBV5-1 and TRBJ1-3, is KAGVTQTPRYLIKTRGQQVTLSCSPISGHRSVSWYQQTPGQGLQFLFEYFSETQRNKGNFPGRFSGRQFSNSRSEMNVSTLELGDSALYLCASSRDSPLAGNTIYFGEGSWLTVV.

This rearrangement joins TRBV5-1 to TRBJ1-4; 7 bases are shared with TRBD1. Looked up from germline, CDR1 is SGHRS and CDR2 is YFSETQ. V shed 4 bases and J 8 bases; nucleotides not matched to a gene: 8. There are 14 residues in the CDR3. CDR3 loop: CASSIETGTEKLFF. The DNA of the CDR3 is TGCGCCAGCAGCATAGAGACAGGGACCGAAAAACTGTTTTTT.

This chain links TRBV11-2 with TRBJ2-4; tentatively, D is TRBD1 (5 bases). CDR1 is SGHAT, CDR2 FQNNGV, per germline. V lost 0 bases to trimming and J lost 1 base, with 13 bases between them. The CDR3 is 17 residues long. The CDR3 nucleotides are TGTGCCAGCAGCTTAGATGTGGGGCTTATTGCCAAAAACATTCAGTACTTC. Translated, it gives CASSLDVGLIAKNIQYF. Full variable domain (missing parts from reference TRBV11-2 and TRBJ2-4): EAGVAQSPRYKIIEKRQSVAFWCNPISGHATLYWYQQILGQGPKLLIQFQNNGVVDDSQLPKDRFSAERLKGVDSTLKIQPAKLEDSAVYLCASSLDVGLIAKNIQYFGAGTRLSVL.

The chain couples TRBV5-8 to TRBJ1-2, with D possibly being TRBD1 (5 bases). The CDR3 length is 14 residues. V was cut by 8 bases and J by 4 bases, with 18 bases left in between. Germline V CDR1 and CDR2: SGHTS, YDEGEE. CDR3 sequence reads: CASRSRGGGYGYTF. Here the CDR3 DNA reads TGTGCCAGTCGCTCGCGGGGGGGAGGCTATGGCTACACCTTC. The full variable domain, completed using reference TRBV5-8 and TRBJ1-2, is EAGVTQSPTHLIKTRGQQATLRCSPISGHTSVYWYQQALGLGLQFLLWYDEGEERNRGNFPPRFSGRQFPNYSSELNVNALELEDSALYLCASRSRGGGYGYTFGSGTRLTVV.

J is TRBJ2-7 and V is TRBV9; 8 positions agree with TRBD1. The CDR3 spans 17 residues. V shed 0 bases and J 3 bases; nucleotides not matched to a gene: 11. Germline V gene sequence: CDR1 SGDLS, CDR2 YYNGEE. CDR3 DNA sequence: TGTGCCAGCAGCGTAGGGGGAGGACACAGGGGGTTCTACGAGCAGTACTTC. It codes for CASSVGGGHRGFYEQYF.

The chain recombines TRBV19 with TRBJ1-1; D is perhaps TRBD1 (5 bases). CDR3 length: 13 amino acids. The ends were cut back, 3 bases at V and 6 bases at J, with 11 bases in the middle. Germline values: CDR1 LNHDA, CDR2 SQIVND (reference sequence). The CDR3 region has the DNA TGTGCCAGTAGTATTCAGGGCGCCGCTGAAGCTTTCTTT. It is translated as CASSIQGAAEAFF.

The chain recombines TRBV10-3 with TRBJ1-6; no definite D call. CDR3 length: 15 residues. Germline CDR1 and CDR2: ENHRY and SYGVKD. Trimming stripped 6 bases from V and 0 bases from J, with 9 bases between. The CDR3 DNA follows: TGTGCCATCAGCGCGGGTAGCTCCTATAATTCACCCCTCCACTTT. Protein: CAISAGSSYNSPLHF.

The CDR3 protein is CASSQESTGVSYEQYF. CDR3 coding DNA: TGCGCCAGCAGCCAAGAGTCGACAGGGGTCTCCTACGAGCAGTACTTC. The chain is built from TRBV4-1 and TRBJ2-7; 8 positions agree with TRBD1. This CDR3 comprises 16 residues. Trimming at V came to 0 bases and at J to 0 bases, leaving 4 bases not matched to a gene. Germline V gene lookup returns CDR1 MGHRA and CDR2 YSYEKL.

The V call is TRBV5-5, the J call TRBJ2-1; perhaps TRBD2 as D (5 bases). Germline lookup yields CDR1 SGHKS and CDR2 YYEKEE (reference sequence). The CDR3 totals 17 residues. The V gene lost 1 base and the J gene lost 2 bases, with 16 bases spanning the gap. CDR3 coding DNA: TGTGCCAGCAGCTTGCAGCGGACCGGGCGGGCCTACAATGAGCAGTTCTTC. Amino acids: CASSLQRTGRAYNEQFF.

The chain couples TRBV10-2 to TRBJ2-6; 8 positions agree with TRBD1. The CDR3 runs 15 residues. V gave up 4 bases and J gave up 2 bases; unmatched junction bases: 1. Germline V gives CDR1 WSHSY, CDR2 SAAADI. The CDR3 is CASSAGGAGANVLTF. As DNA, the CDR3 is TGCGCCAGCAGTGCAGGGGGCGCTGGGGCCAACGTCCTGACTTTC.

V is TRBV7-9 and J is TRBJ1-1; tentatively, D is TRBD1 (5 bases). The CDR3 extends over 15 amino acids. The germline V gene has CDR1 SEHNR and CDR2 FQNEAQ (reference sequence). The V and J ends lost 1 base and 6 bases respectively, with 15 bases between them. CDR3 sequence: CASSLVVQGGAEAFF. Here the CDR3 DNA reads TGTGCCAGCAGCTTAGTAGTCCAGGGAGGGGCTGAAGCTTTCTTT.

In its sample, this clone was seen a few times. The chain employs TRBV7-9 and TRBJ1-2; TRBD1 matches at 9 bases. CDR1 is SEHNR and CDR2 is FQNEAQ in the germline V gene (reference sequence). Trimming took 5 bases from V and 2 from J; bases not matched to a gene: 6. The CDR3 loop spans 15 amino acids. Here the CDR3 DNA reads TGTGCCAGCAGCCCGAGGGACAGGGCGAACTATGGCTACACCTTC. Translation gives CASSPRDRANYGYTF.

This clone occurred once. The CDR3 DNA follows: TGTGCCAGCAGTTTACTAGCGGATATCCAAGAGACCCAGTACTTC. This sequence encodes CASSLLADIQETQYF. The rearrangement uses TRBV28 and TRBJ2-5; TRBD2 matches at 7 bases. This CDR3 spans 15 amino acids. The germline V gene encodes CDR1 MDHEN and CDR2 SYDVKM. The V segment lost 2 bases and the J segment 1 base; nucleotides outside the gene matches: 4.

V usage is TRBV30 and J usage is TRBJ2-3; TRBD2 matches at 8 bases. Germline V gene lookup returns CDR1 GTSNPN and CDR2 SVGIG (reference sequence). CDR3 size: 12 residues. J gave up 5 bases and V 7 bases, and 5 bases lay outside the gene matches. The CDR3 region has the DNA TGTGCCTTCGGACTAGCTGGAGATACGCAGTATTTT. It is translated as CAFGLAGDTQYF.

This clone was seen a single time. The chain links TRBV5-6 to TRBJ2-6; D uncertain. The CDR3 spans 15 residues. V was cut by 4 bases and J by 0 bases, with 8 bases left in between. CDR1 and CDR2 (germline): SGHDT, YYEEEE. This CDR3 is CASSRGVSGANVLTF. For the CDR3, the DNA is TGTGCCAGCAGCCGAGGCGTCTCTGGGGCCAACGTCCTGACTTTC.

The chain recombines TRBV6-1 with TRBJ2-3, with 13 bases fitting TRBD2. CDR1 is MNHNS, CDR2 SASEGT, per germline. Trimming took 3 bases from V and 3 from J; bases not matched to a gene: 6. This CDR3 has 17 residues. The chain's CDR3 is CASSDLTSGRFTDTQYF. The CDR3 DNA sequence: TGTGCCAGCAGTGATTTGACTAGCGGGAGGTTTACAGATACGCAGTATTTT.

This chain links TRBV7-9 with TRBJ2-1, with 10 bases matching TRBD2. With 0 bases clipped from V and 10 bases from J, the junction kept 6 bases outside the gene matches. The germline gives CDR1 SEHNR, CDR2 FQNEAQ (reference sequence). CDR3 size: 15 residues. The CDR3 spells CASSLASSGSEEQFF. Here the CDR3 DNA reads TGTGCCAGCAGCTTAGCTTCTAGCGGGAGTGAGGAGCAGTTCTTC. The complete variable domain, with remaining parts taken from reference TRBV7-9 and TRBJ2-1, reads DTGVSQNPRHKITKRGQNVTFRCDPISEHNRLYWYRQTLGQGPEFLTYFQNEAQLEKSRLLSDRFSAERPKGSFSTLEIQRTEQGDSAMYLCASSLASSGSEEQFFGPGTRLTVL.

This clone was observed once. CDR3 DNA: TGTGCCAGCAGCTTAAGGGGACAGTGGAGCACTGAAGCTTTCTTT. This codes for CASSLRGQWSTEAFF. The chain has TRBV11-2 and TRBJ1-1; 7 positions agree with TRBD1. Trimming took 2 bases from V and 4 from J; bases not matched to a gene: 7. CDR1 is SGHAT and CDR2 is FQNNGV in the germline V gene. The CDR3 totals 15 residues.

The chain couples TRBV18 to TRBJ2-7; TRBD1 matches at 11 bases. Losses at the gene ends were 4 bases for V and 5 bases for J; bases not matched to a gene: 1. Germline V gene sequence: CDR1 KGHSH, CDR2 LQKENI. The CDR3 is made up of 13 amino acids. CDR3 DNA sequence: TGTGCCAGCTCACAGGGACAGGGGGACGAGCAGTACTTC. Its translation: CASSQGQGDEQYF.

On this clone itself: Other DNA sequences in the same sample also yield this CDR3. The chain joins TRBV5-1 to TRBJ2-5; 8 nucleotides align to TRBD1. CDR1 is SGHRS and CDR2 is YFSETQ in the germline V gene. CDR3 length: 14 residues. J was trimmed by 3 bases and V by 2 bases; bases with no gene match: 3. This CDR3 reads CASSFSGGEETQYF. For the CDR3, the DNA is TGCGCCAGCAGCTTTTCAGGGGGCGAAGAGACCCAGTACTTC.

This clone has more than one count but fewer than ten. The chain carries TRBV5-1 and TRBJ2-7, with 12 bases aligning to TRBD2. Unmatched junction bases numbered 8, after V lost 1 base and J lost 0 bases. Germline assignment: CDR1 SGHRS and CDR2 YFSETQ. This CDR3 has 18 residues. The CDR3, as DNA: TGCGCCAGCAGCTTGCCCGAACTAGCGGGGGGATTCTCCTACGAGCAGTACTTC. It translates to CASSLPELAGGFSYEQYF.

The CDR3 DNA is TGTGCCAGCAGCTTGGGGACAGGATTTAATGAAAAACTGTTTTTT. It yields the protein CASSLGTGFNEKLFF. The rearrangement uses TRBV7-9 and TRBJ1-4; 8 positions match TRBD1. The CDR3 is made up of 15 amino acids. V was clipped by 3 bases and J by 4 bases; unmatched bases: 4. CDR1 is SEHNR and CDR2 is FQNEAQ in the germline V gene (reference sequence).

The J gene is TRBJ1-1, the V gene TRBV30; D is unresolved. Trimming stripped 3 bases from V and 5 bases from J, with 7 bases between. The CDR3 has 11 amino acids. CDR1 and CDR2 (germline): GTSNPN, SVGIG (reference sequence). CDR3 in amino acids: CAWSGSTEAFF. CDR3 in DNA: TGTGCCTGGAGCGGGTCTACTGAAGCTTTCTTT.

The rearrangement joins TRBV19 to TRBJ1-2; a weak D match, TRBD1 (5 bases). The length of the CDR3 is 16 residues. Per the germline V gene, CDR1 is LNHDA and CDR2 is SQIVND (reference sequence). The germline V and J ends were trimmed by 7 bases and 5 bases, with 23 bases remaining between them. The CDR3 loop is CASTTQVPTLRYGYTF. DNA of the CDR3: TGTGCCAGTACCACACAGGTGCCGACCCTCCGTTATGGCTACACCTTC.

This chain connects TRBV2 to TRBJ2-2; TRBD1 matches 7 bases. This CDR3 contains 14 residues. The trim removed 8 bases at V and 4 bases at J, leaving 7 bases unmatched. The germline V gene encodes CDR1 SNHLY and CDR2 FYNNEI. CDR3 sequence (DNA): TGTGCCAGCTCCACGACAGGGATCACCGGGGAGCTGTTTTTT. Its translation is CASSTTGITGELFF.